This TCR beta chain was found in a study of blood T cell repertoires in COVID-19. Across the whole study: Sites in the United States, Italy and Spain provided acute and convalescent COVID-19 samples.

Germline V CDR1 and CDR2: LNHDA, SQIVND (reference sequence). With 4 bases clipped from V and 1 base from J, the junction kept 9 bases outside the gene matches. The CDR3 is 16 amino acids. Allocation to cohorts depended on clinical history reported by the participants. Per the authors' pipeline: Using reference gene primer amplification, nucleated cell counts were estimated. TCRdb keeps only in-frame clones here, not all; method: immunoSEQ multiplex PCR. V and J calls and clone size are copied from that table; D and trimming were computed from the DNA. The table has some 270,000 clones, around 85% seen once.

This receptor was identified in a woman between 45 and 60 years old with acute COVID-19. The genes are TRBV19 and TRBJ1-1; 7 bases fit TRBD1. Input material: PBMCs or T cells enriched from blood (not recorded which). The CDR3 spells CASSRTPGTANTEAFF. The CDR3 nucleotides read TGTGCCAGTAGTAGGACACCCGGGACAGCGAACACTGAAGCTTTCTTT.